The 16 T cell receptor beta chains below were found in one sample sequenced in a study of shared clonotypes between healthy human individuals. The naive CD8 subset, CD45RO-negative cells positively selected for CCR7, excluded terminally differentiated effector memory CD45RA+ cells. The table came from immunoSEQ multiplex PCR; TCRdb's copy has only in-frame clones and leaves some out. The profile shows nearly 2 million clones, about 95% of them singletons. The source material was naive CD8+ T cells sorted from blood. These receptors came from a young man in good health.

This clone has just one count. The chain uses TRBV7-9 and TRBJ1-1, with 9 bases matching TRBD1. The CDR3 has 15 residues. Germline assignment: CDR1 SEHNR and CDR2 FQNEAQ (reference sequence). The V gene end was trimmed by 6 bases and the J gene end by 5 bases; junction bases not matched to a gene: 10. The DNA for the CDR3 is TGTGCCAGCAGGAAACCGGGACAGGGAGGGACTGAAGCTTTCTTT. This encodes CASRKPGQGGTEAFF.

V and J are TRBV10-2 and TRBJ1-4; TRBD1 matches 7 bases. From germline, CDR1 is WSHSY and CDR2 SAAADI. J gave up 4 bases and V 0 bases, and 5 bases lay outside the gene matches. The CDR3 consists of 16 residues. The CDR3 spells CASSESGGGLNEKLFF. The CDR3 region has the DNA TGCGCCAGCAGTGAGTCGGGAGGGGGCCTTAATGAAAAACTGTTTTTT.

Only one count was recorded for this clone. The J gene is TRBJ2-7, the V gene TRBV5-1; 9 nucleotides align to TRBD1. The CDR3 totals 14 residues. V trimming: 5 bases; J trimming: 2 bases; junction bases outside the gene matches: 5. CDR1 is SGHRS and CDR2 is YFSETQ in the germline V gene. CDR3 nucleotides: TGCGCCAGCAGAGAGGGACAGGGACCCTACGAGCAGTACTTC. It yields the protein CASREGQGPYEQYF.

In its sample, this clone was seen once. V usage is TRBV7-9 and J usage is TRBJ2-7; 8 bases map to TRBD1. The V gene's germline CDR1 is SEHNR and CDR2 FQNEAQ (reference sequence). The V and J ends lost 5 bases and 5 bases, in that order; junction bases with no gene match: 11. The CDR3 is 15 amino acids. CDR3 DNA sequence: TGTGCCAGCAGCCCCCCGGGACAGGCGGTCCACGAGCAGTACTTC. As protein: CASSPPGQAVHEQYF. Drawing the rest from reference TRBV7-9 and TRBJ2-7, the complete variable domain is DTGVSQNPRHKITKRGQNVTFRCDPISEHNRLYWYRQTLGQGPEFLTYFQNEAQLEKSRLLSDRFSAERPKGSFSTLEIQRTEQGDSAMYLCASSPPGQAVHEQYFGPGTRLTVT.

A note on this clone: This same CDR3 is encoded by further DNA sequences in the sample. The DNA of the CDR3 is TGTGCCAGCAGTTTTGGGGGGGGACAGCCCCAGCATTTT. Amino acid sequence: CASSFGGGQPQHF. The chain couples TRBV27 to TRBJ1-5; tentatively, D is TRBD1 (5 bases). CDR1 and CDR2 (germline): MNHEY, SMNVEV (reference sequence). V dropped 3 bases and J dropped 7 bases, with 10 bases sitting between them. The CDR3 is 13 amino acids.

The chain combines TRBV5-6 with TRBJ2-7, with TRBD1 matching 9 bases. Germline CDR1 and CDR2: SGHDT and YYEEEE. The CDR3 runs 14 residues. Trimming removed 2 bases from V and 3 bases from J; junction bases left unmatched: 3. The CDR3 reads CASSFGQGNYEQYF. The CDR3 coding sequence is TGTGCCAGCAGCTTCGGACAGGGGAACTACGAGCAGTACTTC. Full variable domain (outside the CDR3, taken from reference TRBV5-6 and TRBJ2-7): DAGVTQSPTHLIKTRGQQVTLRCSPKSGHDTVSWYQQALGQGPQFIFQYYEEEERQRGNFPDRFSGHQFPNYSSELNVNALLLGDSALYLCASSFGQGNYEQYFGPGTRLTVT.

V usage is TRBV2 and J usage is TRBJ1-2; D is perhaps TRBD1 (6 bases). The V gene's germline CDR1 is SNHLY and CDR2 FYNNEI. This CDR3 contains 17 residues. V was cut by 6 bases and J by 6 bases, with 26 bases left in between. Here the CDR3 reads CASSHRNRAGAGDGYTF. The CDR3 DNA follows: TGTGCCAGCAGCCACAGGAACCGGGCAGGGGCCGGAGATGGCTACACCTTC.

The rearrangement links TRBV27 to TRBJ2-7, with D possibly TRBD2 on 5 matching bases. The ends were cut back, 4 bases at V and 2 bases at J, with 12 bases in the middle. CDR1 is MNHEY, CDR2 SMNVEV, per germline (reference sequence). This CDR3 comprises 14 residues. The CDR3 spells CASSSSGIAYEQYF. In DNA form, the CDR3 reads TGTGCCAGCAGTTCCTCGGGGATAGCCTACGAGCAGTACTTC.

The genes are TRBV5-1 and TRBJ2-3; 12 bases map to TRBD2. V shed 0 bases and J 5 bases; nucleotides not matched to a gene: 10. In germline, CDR1 is SGHRS, CDR2 YFSETQ. The CDR3 extends over 18 amino acids. The CDR3 nucleotides are TGCGCCAGCAGCTTGGGACTAGCGGGAGTTAGATCAGGAGATACGCAGTATTTT. Protein sequence: CASSLGLAGVRSGDTQYF.

V is TRBV9 and J is TRBJ2-7; D may be TRBD1 or TRBD2 (6 bases each). From germline, CDR1 is SGDLS and CDR2 YYNGEE. V lost 3 bases to trimming and J lost 1 base, with 17 bases between them. There are 16 residues in the CDR3. The CDR3 coding sequence is TGTGCCAGCAGCGCGACGGGACTCACAGGGTCCTACGAGCAGTACTTC. It encodes CASSATGLTGSYEQYF.

The genes are TRBV7-9 and TRBJ1-1, with D possibly TRBD1 on 5 matching bases. Germline V gene sequence: CDR1 SEHNR, CDR2 FQNEAQ (reference sequence). CDR3 length equals 18 residues. V was trimmed by 1 base and J by 1 base, leaving 19 bases between them. The CDR3 spells CASSLEMVPGSPNTEAFF. DNA of the CDR3: TGTGCCAGCAGCTTAGAGATGGTACCAGGGTCCCCGAACACTGAAGCTTTCTTT.

The V gene is TRBV7-6, the J gene TRBJ2-3; the D call may be TRBD1 or TRBD2 (6 bases each). The length of the CDR3 is 17 residues. V gave up 5 bases and J gave up 2 bases, with 20 bases separating them. Per the germline V gene, CDR1 is SGHVS and CDR2 is FNYEAQ. The CDR3 DNA follows: TGTGCCAGCAGCCGACACCCGCGGGACACAGACACAGATACGCAGTATTTT. Protein product: CASSRHPRDTDTDTQYF.

The chain couples TRBV19 to TRBJ2-7; D ambiguous. Germline V gives CDR1 LNHDA, CDR2 SQIVND (reference sequence). V was shortened by 5 bases and J by 2 bases, with 4 bases between the two germline ends. This CDR3 has 11 residues. The CDR3: CASSLPYEQYF. The CDR3 coding sequence is TGTGCCAGTAGTCTACCCTACGAGCAGTACTTC.

This chain links TRBV21-1 with TRBJ2-7; TRBD2 was called by the table and not checked on the DNA. TRBV21-1 is described as a pseudogene. The CDR3 sequence is 15 residues long. This chain's CDR3 is CASRSSREGPYEQYF. The CDR3 DNA reads as TGTGCCAGCAGGTCATCCAGGGAGGGGCCCTACGAGCAGTACTTC.

This chain joins TRBV4-3 and TRBJ1-2; no definite D call. V lost 1 base, J lost 1 base, and 10 bases lay in between. CDR1 and CDR2 from the germline V gene are LGHNA and YSLEER. The length of the CDR3 is 15 residues. The CDR3: CASSQGIVGNYGYTF. CDR3 coding DNA: TGCGCCAGCAGCCAAGGAATAGTGGGTAACTATGGCTACACCTTC.

This rearrangement joins TRBV6-5 to TRBJ1-1; D gene ambiguous. This CDR3 is 14 amino acids long. The germline V and J ends were trimmed by 4 bases and 3 bases, with 12 bases remaining between them. Germline V gene sequence: CDR1 MNHEY, CDR2 SVGAGI. Here the CDR3 reads CASSLPGGHTEAFF. The CDR3 DNA follows: TGTGCCAGCAGTTTACCCGGAGGTCACACTGAAGCTTTCTTT.